This entry lists 27 T cell receptor beta chains sequenced from one sample in a study of identical twins. In TCRdb, the 5' RACE reads were re-called with MiXCR into one record per CDR3 protein. This sample carries fewer than 550,000 distinct CDR3 sequences, around 15% of them seen once, and the ten largest clones take approximately 0.98%. The same data also went into a second study, on yellow fever vaccine responses in identical twins.

Sequences were obtained from CD4+ T cells sorted from blood. All receptors derive from a woman aged 18-29 years in good health.

This chain links TRBV9 with TRBJ2-7; either TRBD1 or TRBD2 may supply D (5 bases each). This CDR3 comprises 14 residues. The germline V gene encodes CDR1 SGDLS and CDR2 YYNGEE. The V end lost 0 bases, the J end lost 2 bases, and 9 bases lay between the germline ends. CDR3 nucleotide sequence: TGTGCCAGCAGCGTAGGGGGGTCGACCTACGAGCAGTACTTC. This gives the protein CASSVGGSTYEQYF.

The genes are TRBV7-9 and TRBJ2-2; D unresolved. V was cut by 3 bases and J by 6 bases, with 14 bases left in between. Germline V lookup: CDR1 SEHNR, CDR2 FQNEAQ (reference sequence). The CDR3 consists of 15 residues. The CDR3 protein is CASSLANPNAGELFF. DNA for the CDR3: TGTGCCAGCAGCTTGGCAAACCCTAACGCCGGGGAGCTGTTTTTT.

This clonotype came up a few times. The J gene is TRBJ1-6, the V gene TRBV5-6; D may be TRBD1 (6 bases). V was shortened by 4 bases and J by 7 bases, with 12 bases between the two germline ends. CDR3 length: 14 residues. CDR1 and CDR2 from the germline V gene are SGHDT and YYEEEE. As DNA, the CDR3 is TGTGCCAGCAGCGCCGACAGGACAAATTCACCCCTCCACTTT. It translates to CASSADRTNSPLHF.

Many counts were recorded for this clonotype. Written as DNA, the CDR3 is TGCGCCAGCAGCCCCCCGGATGACACAGATACGCAGTATTTT. Amino acids: CASSPPDDTDTQYF. The rearrangement links TRBV4-1 to TRBJ2-3; D is ambiguous. The CDR3 totals 14 residues. The germline V gene has CDR1 MGHRA and CDR2 YSYEKL. Between the trimmed V and J ends, which lost 4 bases and 2 bases, there was a span of 10 bases.

CDR3 region: CSVARGNYEQYF. The CDR3 nucleotides read TGCAGCGTTGCCAGGGGTAACTACGAGCAGTACTTC. This chain links TRBV29-1 with TRBJ2-7, with D possibly matching TRBD1 (6 bases). Germline-derived CDR1 and CDR2 are SQVTM and ANQGSEA. The CDR3 is 12 residues long. V was clipped by 4 bases and J by 3 bases, with 10 bases between them.

There are a few counts of this clonotype. The chain has TRBV6-5 and TRBJ2-2; 10 bases agree with TRBD1. The CDR3 sequence is 15 residues long. The germline V gene encodes CDR1 MNHEY and CDR2 SVGAGI. Trimming cost V 1 base and J 5 bases; bases outside gene matches: 1. CDR3 in DNA: TGTGCCAGCAGTTACTGGACAGGGGGAACCGGGGAGCTGTTTTTT. This encodes CASSYWTGGTGELFF.

CDR3 loop: CASSRPRTYEQYF. In DNA, the CDR3 is TGTGCCAGCAGCCGCCCGCGGACCTACGAGCAGTACTTC. The chain recombines TRBV7-9 with TRBJ2-7, with D unresolved. The CDR3 runs 13 residues. Trimming left V 5 bases short and J 2 bases short, with 10 bases between. Germline V gene lookup returns CDR1 SEHNR and CDR2 FQNEAQ (reference sequence).

This clonotype was counted ten times or more. The chain links TRBV10-3 to TRBJ1-1; TRBD1 matches 7 bases. The CDR3 totals 15 residues. Germline lookup yields CDR1 ENHRY and CDR2 SYGVKD. J lost 6 bases, V lost 3 bases, and 10 bases had no gene match. CDR3 sequence: CAISERDSGNAEAFF. CDR3 coding DNA: TGTGCCATCAGTGAACGGGACAGTGGAAACGCTGAAGCTTTCTTT.

Ten or more counts support this clonotype. The CDR3 is CASRQGGAPTDTQYF. The CDR3 bases are TGTGCCAGCCGACAGGGGGGTGCCCCCACAGATACGCAGTATTTT. The rearrangement links TRBV12-3 or TRBV12-4 to TRBJ2-3, with TRBD1 matching over 9 bases. V lost 8 bases, J lost 2 bases, and 8 bases stayed unmatched. CDR3 length equals 15 residues.

The table lists this clonotype with many counts. The chain uses TRBV29-1 and TRBJ2-7; D perhaps matches TRBD2 (5 bases). V lost 7 bases and J lost 0, with 13 bases in between. This CDR3 is built from 13 residues. The V gene's germline CDR1 is SQVTM and CDR2 ANQGSEA. In DNA form, the CDR3 reads TGCAGCGCACAAACTCGGGACTCCTACGAGCAGTACTTC. This gives the protein CSAQTRDSYEQYF.

The chain couples TRBV12-3 or TRBV12-4 to TRBJ2-5; D gene uncertain. CDR3 length equals 11 residues. V lost 0 bases and J 6 bases, leaving 2 bases between the germline ends. The CDR3, as DNA: TGTGCCAGCAGTTTAGCCAAGACCCAGTACTTC. Encoded protein: CASSLAKTQYF.

The chain recombines TRBV2 with TRBJ1-1; no definite D call. The length of the CDR3 is 15 residues. Germline V lookup: CDR1 SNHLY, CDR2 FYNNEI. Trimming left V 3 bases short and J 5 bases short, with 16 bases between. CDR3 in amino acids: CASSDELLIRTEAFF. CDR3 nucleotides: TGTGCCAGCAGTGACGAACTTTTGATAAGAACTGAAGCTTTCTTT.

The rearrangement links TRBV5-4 to TRBJ2-6; unclear D gene. With 2 bases removed from V and 0 bases from J, the gap between germline ends came to 9 bases. This CDR3 contains 16 residues. Per the germline V gene, CDR1 is SGHNT and CDR2 is YYREEE (reference sequence). For the CDR3, the DNA is TGTGCCAGCAGCTTTCCACCTGTCTCTGGGGCCAACGTCCTGACTTTC. Its translation is CASSFPPVSGANVLTF. The complete variable domain, with remaining parts taken from reference TRBV5-4 and TRBJ2-6, reads ETGVTQSPTHLIKTRGQQVTLRCSSQSGHNTVSWYQQALGQGPQFIFQYYREEENGRGNFPPRFSGLQFPNYSSELNVNALELDDSALYLCASSFPPVSGANVLTFGAGSRLTVL.

The sample holds a few counts of this clonotype. At one end, the junction sequence differs from germline, possibly due to a read error. The J gene is TRBJ2-5, the V gene TRBV7-7, with D maybe TRBD2 (6 bases). Per the germline V gene, CDR1 is SSHAT and CDR2 is FNYEAQ (reference sequence). The CDR3 is 15 amino acids. Written as DNA, the CDR3 is TGTGCTAGCAGCTTAGACGGCGGGAAAGGGGAGACCCAGTACTTC. This gives the protein CASSLDGGKGETQYF.

This clonotype was counted at least ten times. The genes are TRBV6-2 or TRBV6-3 and TRBJ2-5; no reliable D call. With 6 bases removed from V and 1 base from J, the gap between germline ends came to 12 bases. The CDR3 sequence is 14 residues long. Germline V gives CDR1 MNHEY, CDR2 SVGEGT. In DNA, the CDR3 is TGTGCCAGCAGCGCCCTAGTCACCCAAGAGACCCAGTACTTC. It translates to CASSALVTQETQYF.

The chain recombines TRBV15 with TRBJ2-5; 10 bases map to TRBD2. The CDR3 runs to 17 residues. V was pared by 0 bases and J by 4 bases, with 8 bases of the junction left unmatched. CDR1 is LNHNV and CDR2 is YYDKDF in the germline V gene (reference sequence). The CDR3 DNA reads TGTGCCACCAGCAGAGATAGGGCTAGCGGGAGTTTAGAGACCCAGTACTTC. Amino acids: CATSRDRASGSLETQYF. Looking up the rest from reference TRBV15 and TRBJ2-5 gives the full variable domain: DAMVIQNPRYQVTQFGKPVTLSCSQTLNHNVMYWYQQKSSQAPKLLFHYYDKDFNNEADTPDNFQSRRPNTSFCFLDIRSPGLGDTAMYLCATSRDRASGSLETQYFGPGTRLLVL.

The genes are TRBV7-9 and TRBJ2-2; D may be TRBD2 (5 bases). The germline V and J ends were trimmed by 4 bases and 1 base, with 13 bases remaining between them. Germline V gene lookup returns CDR1 SEHNR and CDR2 FQNEAQ (reference sequence). The CDR3 is 16 residues long. Written as DNA, the CDR3 is TGTGCCAGCAGCTCGAGGGCAAACTTGAACACCGGGGAGCTGTTTTTT. Its translation is CASSSRANLNTGELFF.

This chain links TRBV7-2 with TRBJ2-3; 7 positions match TRBD2. The CDR3 runs to 14 residues. Per the germline V gene, CDR1 is SGHTA and CDR2 is FQGNSA. J was trimmed by 5 bases and V by 6 bases; bases with no gene match: 8. The CDR3 sequence is CASRVAGTGDTQYF. CDR3 coding DNA: TGTGCCAGCAGGGTAGCGGGTACTGGAGATACGCAGTATTTT.

The sample holds a few counts of this clonotype. Relative to the germline gene, one junction end is altered; a read error may explain this. The chain combines TRBV20-1 with TRBJ2-4, with D maybe TRBD2 (6 bases). This CDR3 has 17 residues. Germline lookup yields CDR1 DFQATT and CDR2 SNEGSKA (reference sequence). The CDR3 sequence is CCARDLKAGSGKNIQYF. CDR3 bases: TGCTGTGCTAGAGATCTAAAGGCGGGGTCGGGAAAGAACATTCAGTACTTC.

The gene calls are TRBV7-2 and TRBJ2-2; possibly TRBD1 for D (5 bases). The CDR3 contains 15 residues. Germline loops: CDR1 SGHTA, CDR2 FQGNSA. Deletions cut 2 bases from V and 6 bases from J, with 13 bases between. The CDR3 is CASSLSQGKAGELFF. The CDR3 nucleotides are TGTGCCAGCAGCTTAAGCCAGGGAAAGGCCGGGGAGCTGTTTTTT.

This clonotype was counted between two and nine times. The chain recombines TRBV10-3 with TRBJ1-5; 9 nucleotides line up with TRBD1. Germline CDR1 is ENHRY and CDR2 is SYGVKD. This CDR3 is 15 amino acids long. J gave up 3 bases and V 4 bases, and 4 bases lay outside the gene matches. CDR3 bases: TGTGCCATCAGTGCGGGACAGGGCTACAATCAGCCCCAGCATTTT. It specifies CAISAGQGYNQPQHF.

V and J are TRBV24-1 and TRBJ2-3; D gene unclear. CDR1 is KGHDR and CDR2 is SFDVKD in the germline V gene. The V end lost 5 bases, the J end lost 1 base, and 9 bases lay between the germline ends. This CDR3 has 14 residues. In DNA form, the CDR3 reads TGTGCCACCAGTGCCGCCCGGGGCACAGATACGCAGTATTTT. Amino acids: CATSAARGTDTQYF.

The sample holds a few counts of this clonotype. For the CDR3, the DNA is TGTGCCACCAGCTACAGGACTAGCGGGTACAATGAGCAGTTCTTC. Amino acid sequence: CATSYRTSGYNEQFF. The chain carries TRBV15 and TRBJ2-1; TRBD2 agrees at 11 bases. The CDR3 loop spans 15 amino acids. Trimming took 5 bases from V and 4 from J; bases not matched to a gene: 4. CDR1 is LNHNV, CDR2 YYDKDF, per germline (reference sequence).

This clonotype occurred a few times. In DNA, the CDR3 is TGTGCCATCAGTGATTTGATTAGCACAGATACGCAGTATTTT. Translation gives CAISDLISTDTQYF. This chain links TRBV10-3 with TRBJ2-3, with unresolved D. This CDR3 has 14 residues. V was clipped by 3 bases and J by 0 bases, with 7 bases between them. Germline V gives CDR1 ENHRY, CDR2 SYGVKD.

This clonotype has just a few counts. This rearrangement joins TRBV20-1 to TRBJ2-5; 8 nucleotides line up with TRBD2. The germline V gene has CDR1 DFQATT and CDR2 SNEGSKA (reference sequence). The trim removed 3 bases at V and 4 bases at J, leaving 10 bases unmatched. This CDR3 has 15 amino acids. The CDR3 DNA reads as TGCAGTGCTAGGTCCCGCGGGAGGCCCAGAGAGACCCAGTACTTC. It is translated as CSARSRGRPRETQYF.

The chain uses TRBV9 and TRBJ2-1, with D perhaps matching TRBD1 (6 bases). V shed 4 bases and J shed 5 bases, with 16 bases lying between them. The CDR3 totals 15 residues. Per the germline V gene, CDR1 is SGDLS and CDR2 is YYNGEE. The CDR3 region has the DNA TGTGCCAGCAGCCCCCGGGACAAAATTAACAATGAGCAGTTCTTC. As protein: CASSPRDKINNEQFF.

This clonotype came up a few times. The chain has TRBV6-1 and TRBJ2-6; D remains unclear. Germline V lookup: CDR1 MNHNS, CDR2 SASEGT. V shed 5 bases and J shed 2 bases, with 4 bases lying between them. CDR3 length equals 13 residues. The CDR3 DNA reads as TGTGCCAGCAGTCCCACTGGGGCCAACGTCCTGACTTTC. Residues: CASSPTGANVLTF.